This T cell receptor beta chain originates from a study of cytomegalovirus exposure and HLA in healthy donors. The study's findings and limits: Later analysis identified 15,000 to 20,000 TCR beta sequences associated with HLA alleles, using a false discovery rate threshold of 0.05. Later analysis identified several of the most significant clusters that appeared linked to common viral pathogens.

Remarks on this clone: Its matching antigen is unknown.

Trimming left V 1 base short and J 6 bases short, with 10 bases between. The CDR3 sequence is 14 residues long. Per germline, CDR1 LGHNA and CDR2 YNFKEQ. Use of 60 Vbeta and 13 Jbeta primers characterized the PCR. Assay: immunoSEQ multiplex PCR; the TCRdb copy retains only in-frame clones and omits some. The data contain about 150,000 clones, roughly three quarters of them singletons. The gene calls are TRBV4-2 and TRBJ2-4, with a possible D match to TRBD2 (6 bases). The sequence came from a woman aged 40-49 years in good health and CMV-seropositive. The sequencing input was PBMCs. The CDR3 nucleotides read TGTGCCAGCAGCCAAGTGGAGGGCGGAAACATTCAGTACTTC. Protein product: CASSQVEGGNIQYF.